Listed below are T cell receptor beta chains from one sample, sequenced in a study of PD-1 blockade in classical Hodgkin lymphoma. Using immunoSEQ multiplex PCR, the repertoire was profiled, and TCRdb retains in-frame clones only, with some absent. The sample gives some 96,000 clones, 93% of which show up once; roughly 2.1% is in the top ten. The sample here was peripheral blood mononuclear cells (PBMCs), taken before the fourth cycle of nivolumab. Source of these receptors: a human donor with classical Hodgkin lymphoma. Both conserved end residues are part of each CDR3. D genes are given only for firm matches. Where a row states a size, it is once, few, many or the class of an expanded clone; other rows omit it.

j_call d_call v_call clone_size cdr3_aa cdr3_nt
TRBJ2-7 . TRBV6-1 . CASTGTYEQYF TGTGCCAGCACCGGAACCTACGAGCAGTACTTC
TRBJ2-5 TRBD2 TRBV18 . CASSPTRSGSGEETQYF TGTGCCAGCTCACCAACTAGGAGCGGGAGCGGAGAAGAGACCCAGTACTTC
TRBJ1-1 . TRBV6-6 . CASSYGGIFTEAFF TGTGCCAGCAGTTACGGGGGGATTTTCACTGAAGCTTTCTTT
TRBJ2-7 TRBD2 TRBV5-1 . CASSLAIAGTYEQYF TGCGCCAGCAGCTTGGCAATAGCGGGAACCTACGAGCAGTACTTC
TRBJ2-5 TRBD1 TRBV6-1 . CASKGRQGEQETQYF TGTGCCAGCAAGGGACGACAGGGGGAACAAGAGACCCAGTACTTC
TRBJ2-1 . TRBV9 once CASSVAPQNEQFF TGTGCCAGCAGCGTAGCGCCCCAAAATGAGCAGTTCTTC
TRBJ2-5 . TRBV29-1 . CSVEGGRETQYF TGCAGCGTTGAAGGTGGTCGAGAGACCCAGTACTTC
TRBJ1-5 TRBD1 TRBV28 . CGTGDLPQHF TGTGGGACAGGGGATCTTCCCCAGCATTTT
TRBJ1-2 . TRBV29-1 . CSGYPLGVYGYTF TGCAGCGGGTACCCACTGGGGGTCTATGGCTACACCTTC
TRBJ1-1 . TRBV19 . CASSISGNQDNTEAFF TGTGCCAGTAGTATATCGGGCAACCAGGATAACACTGAAGCTTTCTTT
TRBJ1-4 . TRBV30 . CAWSTGNQKLFF TGTGCCTGGAGTACGGGAAATCAAAAACTGTTTTTT
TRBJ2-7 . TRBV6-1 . CASNPRGTVPYEQYF TGTGCCAGCAACCCTAGAGGCACCGTACCCTACGAGCAGTACTTC
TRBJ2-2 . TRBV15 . CATSRGSGENTGELFF TGTGCCACCAGCAGAGGTAGCGGAGAGAACACCGGGGAGCTGTTTTTT
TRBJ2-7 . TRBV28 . CASSFPDTGSYEQYF TGTGCCAGCAGTTTCCCGGACACAGGCTCCTACGAGCAGTACTTC
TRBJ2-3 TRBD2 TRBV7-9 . CASSPGLRTDTQYF TGTGCCAGCAGCCCGGGACTACGGACAGATACGCAGTATTTT
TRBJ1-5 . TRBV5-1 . CASSLGQISNQPQHF TGCGCCAGCAGCCTAGGACAAATTAGCAATCAGCCCCAGCATTTT
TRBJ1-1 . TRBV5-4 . CASSVGTSLRLNTEAFF TGTGCCAGCAGCGTGGGGACCTCCCTCCGTTTGAACACTGAAGCTTTCTTT